Below, 25 T cell receptor beta chains from the same sample are listed, as sequenced in a study of a mutant IDH1 vaccine in newly diagnosed glioma. This sample's time point: week 11, during vaccination. Doses consisted of 300 ug of mutant IDH1 20-mer peptide each, paired with topical imiquimod. Libraries were prepared by immunoSEQ multiplex PCR; TCRdb keeps only in-frame clonotypes and omits some of them. This sample has fewer than 35,000 clones, with roughly 89% found just once. Their target antigens are unknown. The sample was PBMCs, taken from a glioma patient whose treatment included an IDH1 peptide vaccine. The receptors originated from a man younger than 35 with glioma.

The chain employs TRBV6-1 and TRBJ1-3; D is ambiguous. V was shortened by 1 base and J by 10 bases, with 17 bases between the two germline ends. The CDR3 consists of 15 residues. Germline CDR1 is MNHNS and CDR2 is SASEGT. CDR3: CASSEDAIMFPTIYF. For the CDR3, the DNA is TGTGCCAGCAGTGAAGATGCCATAATGTTTCCGACCATATATTTT.

The chain has TRBV27 and TRBJ2-1; 10 bases are a match to TRBD2. Germline CDR1 reads MNHEY; CDR2 reads SMNVEV (reference sequence). The junction had 13 bases not matched to a gene; V was cut back by 6 bases and J by 5 bases. The CDR3 has 17 amino acids. This CDR3 reads CASSPIPTSGFNNEQFF. CDR3 nucleotide sequence: TGTGCCAGCAGCCCCATCCCGACTAGCGGGTTTAACAATGAGCAGTTCTTC.

V and J are TRBV9 and TRBJ1-2, with 7 positions matching TRBD1. The CDR3 contains 12 residues. Germline assignment: CDR1 SGDLS and CDR2 YYNGEE. The V and J ends lost 7 bases and 5 bases, in that order; junction bases with no gene match: 5. CDR3 coding DNA: TGTGCCAGCGAGGGACAGTATTATGGCTACACCTTC. Residues: CASEGQYYGYTF.

The V and J genes are TRBV6-5 and TRBJ2-7, with TRBD1 as a possible D gene (6 bases). Germline lookup yields CDR1 MNHEY and CDR2 SVGAGI. The ends were cut back, 8 bases at V and 3 bases at J, with 11 bases in the middle. The CDR3 is made up of 12 amino acids. The chain's CDR3 is CASGKGDYEQYF. In DNA, the CDR3 is TGTGCCAGCGGTAAGGGGGACTACGAGCAGTACTTC.

The chain is built from TRBV30 and TRBJ1-2; D might be TRBD1 (5 bases). The germline V gene has CDR1 GTSNPN and CDR2 SVGIG (reference sequence). CDR3 size: 13 residues. Trimming took off 0 bases at V and 4 bases at J, with 9 bases between the two ends. CDR3 nucleotide sequence: TGTGCCTGGAGTGTTGGGGGACCCTATGGCTACACCTTC. Translation gives CAWSVGGPYGYTF. The full variable domain, rest sourced from reference TRBV30 and TRBJ1-2, is SQTIHQWPATLVQPVGSPLSLECTVEGTSNPNLYWYRQAAGRGLQLLFYSVGIGQISSEVPQNLSASRPQDRQFILSSKKLLLSDSGFYLCAWSVGGPYGYTFGSGTRLTVV.

The chain uses TRBV29-1 and TRBJ1-2; D is possibly TRBD1 (5 bases). V shed 6 bases and J shed 2 bases, with 13 bases lying between them. The length of the CDR3 is 13 residues. CDR1 and CDR2 (germline): SQVTM, ANQGSEA. The CDR3: CSVEGLQNYGYTF. The CDR3 bases are TGCAGCGTGGAGGGGCTCCAAAACTATGGCTACACCTTC. Based on the CDR3 plus reference TRBV29-1 and TRBJ1-2, the full variable domain is SAVISQKPSRDICQRGTSLTIQCQVDSQVTMMFWYRQQPGQSLTLIATANQGSEATYESGFVIDKFPISRPNLTFSTLTVSNMSPEDSSIYLCSVEGLQNYGYTFGSGTRLTVV.

V and J are TRBV5-1 and TRBJ2-1; maybe TRBD1 (6 bases). Germline lookup yields CDR1 SGHRS and CDR2 YFSETQ. Trimming stripped 2 bases from V and 2 bases from J, with 8 bases between. The CDR3 runs to 14 residues. The chain's CDR3 is CASSFGQTYNEQFF. The CDR3 DNA is TGCGCCAGCAGCTTTGGACAGACCTACAATGAGCAGTTCTTC.

V usage is TRBV4-2 and J usage is TRBJ1-4; D is unclear. The V end lost 0 bases, the J end lost 3 bases, and 5 bases lay between the germline ends. The length of the CDR3 is 14 residues. CDR1 LGHNA and CDR2 YNFKEQ come from the germline V gene. The CDR3 region has the DNA TGTGCCAGCAGCCAAGAGAAGGCTAATGAAAAACTGTTTTTT. As protein: CASSQEKANEKLFF.

Points on this clone: A junction boundary mismatches the germline segment, possibly from a read error. The V and J genes are TRBV7-8 and TRBJ1-1; D is ambiguous. The CDR3 covers 14 residues. Germline CDR1 and CDR2: SGHVS and FQNEAQ. CDR3 bases: TGTGCCAGCAGTTTAGGGAATCTCCCCACTGAAGCTTTCTTT. This sequence encodes CASSLGNLPTEAFF. Variable domain in full (rest from reference TRBV7-8 and TRBJ1-1): GAGVSQSPRYKVAKRGQDVALRCDPISGHVSLFWYQQALGQGPEFLTYFQNEAQLDKSGLPSDRFFAERPEGSVSTLKIQRTQQEDSAVYLCASSLGNLPTEAFFGQGTRLTVV.

This rearrangement joins TRBV7-2 to TRBJ2-1, with TRBD2 matching over 8 bases. The CDR3 has 16 residues. The V and J ends lost 2 bases and 7 bases, in that order; junction bases with no gene match: 10. Germline CDR1 reads SGHTA; CDR2 reads FQGNSA. The CDR3 DNA reads as TGTGCCAGCAGCTTAACCACGGGACTAGTGAGGAATGAGCAGTTCTTC. This codes for CASSLTTGLVRNEQFF.

The chain employs TRBV6-5 and TRBJ1-1; 8 nucleotides line up with TRBD1. The junction had 6 bases not matched to a gene; V was cut back by 6 bases and J by 6 bases. The CDR3 is 13 amino acids. The germline V gene encodes CDR1 MNHEY and CDR2 SVGAGI. DNA of the CDR3: TGTGCCAGCAGCCCGGACAGGGACGCTGAAGCTTTCTTT. This codes for CASSPDRDAEAFF.

The chain combines TRBV7-2 with TRBJ2-5; a weak D match, TRBD1 (6 bases). The ends were cut back, 5 bases at V and 5 bases at J, with 15 bases in the middle. CDR1 and CDR2 from the germline V gene are SGHTA and FQGNSA. The CDR3 runs to 14 residues. For the CDR3, the DNA is TGTGCCAGCAGCGATAGGGGACATGGGGAGACCCAGTACTTC. It specifies CASSDRGHGETQYF.

J is TRBJ1-5 and V is TRBV7-2; D gene ambiguous. The V and J ends lost 8 bases and 2 bases respectively, with 10 bases between them. CDR1 SGHTA and CDR2 FQGNSA come from the germline V gene. The CDR3 spans 13 residues. The CDR3 DNA follows: TGTGCCAGCGGAATACGGGGCAATCAGCCCCAGCATTTT. It translates to CASGIRGNQPQHF.

V gene TRBV4-3 combines with J gene TRBJ1-2; 10 bases are a match to TRBD1. V lost 3 bases to trimming and J lost 1 base; unmatched junction nucleotides: 2. CDR3 size: 15 residues. Germline CDR1 is LGHNA and CDR2 is YSLEER. The CDR3 sequence: CASSQGTGVNYGYTF. CDR3 nucleotide sequence: TGCGCCAGCAGCCAGGGGACAGGGGTTAACTATGGCTACACCTTC.

This clone has just a few counts. The chain has TRBV7-2 and TRBJ2-5, with D perhaps matching TRBD1 (6 bases). The CDR3 has 13 residues. Trimming took 3 bases from V and 3 from J, leaving 8 bases between them. The V gene's germline CDR1 is SGHTA and CDR2 FQGNSA. CDR3 sequence (DNA): TGTGCCAGCAGCTTCGGACAGAAAGAGACCCAGTACTTC. Translating it yields CASSFGQKETQYF.

The J gene is TRBJ2-3, the V gene TRBV30; D may correspond to TRBD1 or TRBD2 (6 bases each). This CDR3 region has 14 residues. CDR1 is GTSNPN, CDR2 SVGIG, per germline (reference sequence). Trimming cost V 0 bases and J 0 bases, with 7 bases left between them. The CDR3 sequence is CAWSVGGSTDTQYF. The CDR3 DNA is TGTGCCTGGAGTGTAGGGGGGAGCACAGATACGCAGTATTTT.

The CDR3 sequence is CASSSDRANYGYTF. The CDR3, as DNA: TGCGCCAGCAGCTCGGACAGGGCTAACTATGGCTACACCTTC. This chain joins TRBV5-1 and TRBJ1-2; 8 positions agree with TRBD1. With V trimmed by 3 bases and J by 0 bases, 1 base remained unmatched. The CDR3 has 14 amino acids. Germline CDR1 is SGHRS and CDR2 is YFSETQ. The entire variable domain, with the rest obtained from reference TRBV5-1 and TRBJ1-2, is as follows: KAGVTQTPRYLIKTRGQQVTLSCSPISGHRSVSWYQQTPGQGLQFLFEYFSETQRNKGNFPGRFSGRQFSNSRSEMNVSTLELGDSALYLCASSSDRANYGYTFGSGTRLTVV.

This chain uses TRBV5-6 with TRBJ2-2, with 12 bases lining up with TRBD2. In germline, CDR1 is SGHDT, CDR2 YYEEEE. The junction had 7 bases not matched to a gene; V was cut back by 4 bases and J by 3 bases. The CDR3 is made up of 17 amino acids. The CDR3 here is CASSPGLAGWYTGELFF. CDR3 bases: TGTGCCAGCAGCCCTGGACTAGCGGGATGGTACACCGGGGAGCTGTTTTTT.

This chain joins TRBV9 and TRBJ1-1, with D hard to call. There are 15 residues in the CDR3. Germline V gene sequence: CDR1 SGDLS, CDR2 YYNGEE. Trimming left V 3 bases short and J 0 bases short, with 12 bases between. CDR3 region: CASSALISMNTEAFF. The CDR3 coding sequence is TGTGCCAGCAGCGCCCTGATTTCCATGAACACTGAAGCTTTCTTT.

The genes are TRBV14 and TRBJ1-1; 11 nucleotides line up with TRBD1. V was pared by 4 bases and J by 0 bases, with 7 bases of the junction left unmatched. The CDR3 has 17 residues. CDR1 is SGHDN and CDR2 is FVKESK in the germline V gene. The CDR3 here is CASSRTGGPHLNTEAFF. The DNA of the CDR3 is TGTGCCAGCAGCCGGACAGGGGGCCCTCACTTGAACACTGAAGCTTTCTTT.

J is TRBJ1-1 and V is TRBV2, with D maybe TRBD1 (5 bases). Trimming cost V 4 bases and J 1 base, with 10 bases left between them. Germline loops: CDR1 SNHLY, CDR2 FYNNEI. The CDR3 is 14 residues long. The CDR3 protein is CASSGGTGNTEAFF. CDR3 coding DNA: TGTGCCAGCAGTGGGGGGACGGGGAACACTGAAGCTTTCTTT.

V is TRBV19 and J is TRBJ2-6; no firm D call. From germline, CDR1 is LNHDA and CDR2 SQIVND (reference sequence). This CDR3 is 15 amino acids long. V was trimmed by 5 bases and J by 0 bases, leaving 8 bases between them. CDR3 amino acids: CASSARVSGANVLTF. CDR3 nucleotides: TGTGCCAGTAGTGCCCGAGTCTCTGGGGCCAACGTCCTGACTTTC.

The chain couples TRBV4-1 to TRBJ2-1; D is possibly TRBD1 or TRBD2 (5 bases each). The germline V gene encodes CDR1 MGHRA and CDR2 YSYEKL. The CDR3 has 12 residues. V was cut by 1 base and J by 14 bases, with 12 bases left in between. CDR3 sequence: CASSQVGDRKFF. The CDR3, as DNA: TGCGCCAGCAGCCAAGTAGGGGACCGTAAGTTCTTC.

The chain links TRBV5-1 to TRBJ1-5; possible D gene TRBD1, 6 bases. Trimming took 0 bases from V and 3 from J, leaving 10 bases between them. The CDR3 extends over 15 amino acids. From germline, CDR1 is SGHRS and CDR2 YFSETQ. The CDR3 protein is CASSLGTADNQPQHF. The CDR3 DNA is TGCGCCAGCAGCTTGGGGACAGCAGACAATCAGCCCCAGCATTTT.

The chain carries TRBV5-1 and TRBJ1-1, with D hard to call. Trimming stripped 0 bases from V and 2 bases from J, with 14 bases between. The V gene's germline CDR1 is SGHRS and CDR2 YFSETQ. CDR3 size: 16 residues. CDR3 DNA sequence: TGCGCCAGCAGCTTGGTACAGCCGGATGGAAACACTGAAGCTTTCTTT. Translating it yields CASSLVQPDGNTEAFF.